The 20 T cell receptor beta chains below come from one sample, sequenced in a study of shared clonotypes between healthy human individuals (TCRdb year 2020). The library came from the immunoSEQ multiplex PCR assay. Imported from immuneACCESS, the table was reduced by TCRdb to in-frame sequences with V and J called. These copies leave out some clones; in studies compared against another copy, an unresolved V gene accounts for under half, and the cause of the remainder is not known. The sample records hundreds of thousands of clones, about 91% of which are singletons. The ten largest clones represent around 24% of the sample. CD8 naive samples were CD45RO-negative cells positively selected for CCR7, giving a CD45RA+CCR7+ population that excluded TemRA cells. Specimen: naive CD8+ T cells sorted from blood. Explained via the paper, the cell subset or site label denotes: CD45RA+CCR7+. These receptors came from a man aged 25-40 years in good health.

This chain links TRBV9 with TRBJ2-1; D possibly corresponds to TRBD2 (5 bases). V lost 0 bases, J lost 11 bases, and 6 bases lay in between. The germline CDR1 and CDR2 sequences are SGDLS and YYNGEE. The CDR3 has 11 residues. Here the CDR3 reads CASSVGTQQFF. CDR3 DNA: TGTGCCAGCAGCGTAGGGACTCAGCAGTTCTTC. The full variable domain, completed using reference TRBV9 and TRBJ2-1, is DSGVTQTPKHLITATGQRVTLRCSPRSGDLSVYWYQQSLDQGLQFLIQYYNGEERAKGNILERFSAQQFPDLHSELNLSSLELGDSALYFCASSVGTQQFFGPGTRLTVL.

DNA for the CDR3: TGTGCCAGCAGCTTGCAGGGGGGGACCTACGAGCAGTACTTC. Translated: CASSLQGGTYEQYF. The rearrangement links TRBV5-4 to TRBJ2-7; D could derive from TRBD1 or TRBD2 (7 bases each). The CDR3 loop spans 14 amino acids. The germline V gene has CDR1 SGHNT and CDR2 YYREEE (reference sequence). With 1 base removed from V and 2 bases from J, the gap between germline ends came to 10 bases.

The chain combines TRBV5-1 with TRBJ1-1, with a weak D call TRBD1 (6 bases). V shed 0 bases and J shed 0 bases, with 12 bases lying between them. The CDR3 runs to 16 residues. The V gene's germline CDR1 is SGHRS and CDR2 YFSETQ. The CDR3: CASSLAPDRMNTEAFF. CDR3 DNA sequence: TGCGCCAGCAGCTTGGCCCCGGACAGAATGAACACTGAAGCTTTCTTT.

The J gene is TRBJ2-1, the V gene TRBV1; the table assigns TRBD2, which was not confirmed against the DNA. TRBV1 is termed a pseudogene. The CDR3 is made up of 13 amino acids. The CDR3 nucleotides read TGCACCAGCAGTCAGACTAGCGGGAGGGAGCAGTTCTTC. This encodes CTSSQTSGREQFF.

The chain uses TRBV7-9 and TRBJ2-7; D tentatively reads TRBD1 or TRBD2 (5 bases each). Deletions cut 5 bases from V and 1 base from J, with 12 bases between. The CDR3 loop spans 14 amino acids. Germline V gene sequence: CDR1 SEHNR, CDR2 FQNEAQ (reference sequence). CDR3 protein: CASSHRDGSYEQYF. As DNA, the CDR3 is TGTGCCAGCAGCCATCGGGACGGATCCTACGAGCAGTACTTC.

The chain is built from TRBV11-1 and TRBJ2-7, with D hard to call. Germline CDR1 is SGHAT and CDR2 is FQDESV (reference sequence). The CDR3 totals 13 residues. V was shortened by 3 bases and J by 1 base, with 7 bases between the two germline ends. CDR3 in amino acids: CASSLGSSYEQYF. The CDR3 nucleotides are TGTGCCAGCAGCTTGGGTTCGTCCTACGAGCAGTACTTC.

CDR3 sequence: CASAWTGLYSNYGYTF. As DNA, the CDR3 is TGTGCTAGTGCCTGGACAGGGCTTTACTCTAACTATGGCTACACCTTC. The chain links TRBV12-5 to TRBJ1-2, with 8 bases that match TRBD1. The CDR3 has 16 residues. Germline V lookup: CDR1 LGHNT, CDR2 FRNRAP. V was clipped by 7 bases and J by 0 bases; unmatched bases: 10.

The V and J genes are TRBV7-9 and TRBJ2-1; 11 nucleotides line up with TRBD2. V was clipped by 3 bases and J by 9 bases; unmatched bases: 10. The CDR3 sequence is 16 residues long. Germline V gene lookup returns CDR1 SEHNR and CDR2 FQNEAQ (reference sequence). The CDR3 coding sequence is TGTGCCAGCAGCTTTTTAGCGGGAGGGCCCGGGAGTGAGCAGTTCTTC. Its protein is CASSFLAGGPGSEQFF.

Comment on this clone: This same CDR3 is encoded by further DNA sequences in the sample. V is TRBV5-1 and J is TRBJ2-1; TRBD2 matches at 7 bases. Germline trimming cut 2 bases from V and 3 bases from J; bases unmatched to any gene: 2. Germline CDR1 SGHRS, CDR2 YFSETQ. The CDR3 is made up of 14 amino acids. The DNA for the CDR3 is TGCGCCAGCAGCTTCAGCGGGGACTACAATGAGCAGTTCTTC. This sequence encodes CASSFSGDYNEQFF. Based on the CDR3 plus reference TRBV5-1 and TRBJ2-1, the full variable domain is KAGVTQTPRYLIKTRGQQVTLSCSPISGHRSVSWYQQTPGQGLQFLFEYFSETQRNKGNFPGRFSGRQFSNSRSEMNVSTLELGDSALYLCASSFSGDYNEQFFGPGTRLTVL.

The chain carries TRBV29-1 and TRBJ1-2, with TRBD1 matching over 8 bases. The CDR3 has 12 amino acids. CDR1 and CDR2 from the germline V gene are SQVTM and ANQGSEA. The trim removed 6 bases at V and 8 bases at J, leaving 8 bases unmatched. CDR3: CSVRWTGFGYTF. CDR3 sequence (DNA): TGCAGCGTCCGGTGGACAGGGTTCGGCTACACCTTC. The full variable domain, rest sourced from reference TRBV29-1 and TRBJ1-2, is SAVISQKPSRDICQRGTSLTIQCQVDSQVTMMFWYRQQPGQSLTLIATANQGSEATYESGFVIDKFPISRPNLTFSTLTVSNMSPEDSSIYLCSVRWTGFGYTFGSGTRLTVV.

The V gene is TRBV7-9, the J gene TRBJ2-7; D is perhaps TRBD1 (6 bases). The germline V and J ends were trimmed by 4 bases and 5 bases, with 18 bases remaining between them. The CDR3 has 15 amino acids. Germline lookup yields CDR1 SEHNR and CDR2 FQNEAQ (reference sequence). The CDR3 protein is CASSSTRTAPHEQYF. The CDR3, as DNA: TGTGCCAGCAGCTCCACCAGGACAGCCCCACACGAGCAGTACTTC.

The J gene is TRBJ2-2, the V gene TRBV4-2; maybe TRBD1 (6 bases). This CDR3 comprises 15 residues. V lost 4 bases and J lost 2, with 11 bases in between. Germline CDR1 LGHNA, CDR2 YNFKEQ. This chain's CDR3 is CASSRRDTNTGELFF. The CDR3 DNA reads as TGTGCCAGCAGCCGAAGGGACACCAACACCGGGGAGCTGTTTTTT.

The V call is TRBV6-1, the J call TRBJ1-1; possibly TRBD1 for D (6 bases). Deletions cut 6 bases from V and 8 bases from J, with 19 bases between. Per germline, CDR1 MNHNS and CDR2 SASEGT. The CDR3 is made up of 14 amino acids. The CDR3 loop reads CASRVRDTPLEAFF. The CDR3 region has the DNA TGTGCCAGCAGAGTACGGGACACCCCCCTCGAAGCTTTCTTT.

The J gene is TRBJ2-1, the V gene TRBV7-9, with D uncertain. Trimming took off 5 bases at V and 9 bases at J, with 20 bases between the two ends. Looked up from germline, CDR1 is SEHNR and CDR2 is FQNEAQ (reference sequence). The CDR3 length is 15 residues. The CDR3 DNA reads as TGTGCCAGCAGCCTAACCCGGCCAGGTAGTAGTGAGCAGTTCTTC. The encoded protein is CASSLTRPGSSEQFF.

V gene TRBV19 combines with J gene TRBJ2-1; the D is unclear. The germline gives CDR1 LNHDA, CDR2 SQIVND (reference sequence). V was cut by 1 base and J by 5 bases, with 6 bases left in between. This CDR3 spans 13 amino acids. CDR3 DNA sequence: TGTGCCAGTAGTATAGTGGAGAACAATGAGCAGTTCTTC. Translating gives CASSIVENNEQFF.

The V call is TRBV30, the J call TRBJ2-6; 9 bases agree with TRBD2. The CDR3 extends over 18 amino acids. J was trimmed by 4 bases and V by 3 bases; bases with no gene match: 13. Germline V gives CDR1 GTSNPN, CDR2 SVGIG (reference sequence). CDR3 loop: CAWRGHLAGKAGANVLTF. The CDR3 bases are TGTGCCTGGAGGGGACACCTAGCGGGAAAGGCAGGGGCCAACGTCCTGACTTTC.

This rearrangement joins TRBV6-1 to TRBJ1-5; tentatively, D is TRBD1 (6 bases). The CDR3 has 14 amino acids. Germline CDR1 and CDR2: MNHNS and SASEGT. Trimming cost V 6 bases and J 2 bases, with 11 bases left between them. In DNA form, the CDR3 reads TGTGCCAGCAGGGAGTACAGGGGCAATCAGCCCCAGCATTTT. It encodes CASREYRGNQPQHF.

The V and J genes are TRBV7-9 and TRBJ1-1, with D maybe TRBD1 (5 bases). There are 16 residues in the CDR3. Trimming removed 6 bases from V and 0 bases from J, with 17 bases in between. CDR1 is SEHNR and CDR2 is FQNEAQ in the germline V gene (reference sequence). CDR3 residues: CASSGKPGRLNTEAFF. CDR3 nucleotide sequence: TGTGCCAGCAGTGGTAAACCGGGACGGCTGAACACTGAAGCTTTCTTT. Supplemented by reference TRBV7-9 and TRBJ1-1, the full variable domain reads DTGVSQNPRHKITKRGQNVTFRCDPISEHNRLYWYRQTLGQGPEFLTYFQNEAQLEKSRLLSDRFSAERPKGSFSTLEIQRTEQGDSAMYLCASSGKPGRLNTEAFFGQGTRLTVV.

J is TRBJ2-7 and V is TRBV28; D uncertain. Germline V CDR1 and CDR2: MDHEN, SYDVKM. V was pared by 4 bases and J by 2 bases, with 15 bases between. CDR3 size: 15 residues. The CDR3 DNA follows: TGTGCCAGCAGTTCCTGGGAATTAGGAACCTACGAGCAGTACTTC. As protein: CASSSWELGTYEQYF.

The V call is TRBV29-1, the J call TRBJ2-7; D ambiguous. This CDR3 spans 13 amino acids. Germline V gene lookup returns CDR1 SQVTM and CDR2 ANQGSEA. Trimming pared 1 base from V and 6 bases from J, leaving 13 bases between. Here the CDR3 DNA reads TGCAGCGTTGAAGTAGATCGGGTAGGCGAGCAGTACTTC. This sequence encodes CSVEVDRVGEQYF.